This TCR beta chain came from a study of human T cells and chemical hapten exposure. MiXCR was run by TCRdb on the RACE reads, yielding one entry per CDR3 protein. Seen here are 90,000 to 110,000 distinct CDR3 sequences, roughly a tenth observed once, and the top ten hold 3.1%. Noted time point: patch test 2, 6 weeks after DPC sensitization. The treatment: therapeutic diphenylcyclopropenone sensitization with weekly scalp DPC. The germline gives CDR1 SGHRS, CDR2 YFSETQ. V was trimmed by 3 bases and J by 0 bases, leaving 9 bases between them. The CDR3 extends over 15 amino acids. This clonotype came up a few times.

The sequence was collected from a middle-aged woman with alopecia areata. Some clones in this sample may be carry-over from other donors' samples. The sample here was whole blood, taken in connection with sensitization to the hapten diphenylcyclopropenone (DPC). The chain employs TRBV5-1 and TRBJ2-2, with D uncertain. DNA for the CDR3: TGCGCCAGCAGCTGGCTCCCAGCGAACACCGGGGAGCTGTTTTTT. It specifies CASSWLPANTGELFF.